These 9 T cell receptor beta chains came from one sample sequenced in a study of blood T cell repertoires in COVID-19. The data were produced by immunoSEQ multiplex PCR, yet TCRdb's version contains in-frame clones alone and is incomplete. The sample records about 160,000 clones, 89% being singletons. The specimen sequenced was peripheral blood. These receptors were taken from a man aged 60 to 75 with acute or convalescent COVID-19.

The rearrangement uses TRBV4-1 and TRBJ1-6; 7 bases match TRBD1. Germline values: CDR1 MGHRA, CDR2 YSYEKL. CDR3 length equals 16 residues. V shed 1 base, J shed 5 bases, and the junction held 5 bases outside the gene matches. The CDR3 region is CASSQGPTGDNSPLHF. The CDR3 region has the DNA TGCGCCAGCAGCCAAGGCCCAACAGGGGATAATTCACCCCTCCACTTT.

This sequence joins TRBV19 and TRBJ1-5; no reliable D call. This CDR3 contains 16 residues. Germline V gene lookup returns CDR1 LNHDA and CDR2 SQIVND (reference sequence). V gave up 1 base and J gave up 1 base, with 11 bases separating them. CDR3 in amino acids: CASSIGEGMSNQPQHF. In DNA, the CDR3 is TGTGCCAGTAGTATAGGGGAGGGAATGAGCAATCAGCCCCAGCATTTT.

The CDR3 DNA follows: TGTGCCAGCGCTATTTTGAACACTGAAGCTTTCTTT. It encodes CASAILNTEAFF. V gene TRBV4-2 combines with J gene TRBJ1-1; unclear D gene. V dropped 8 bases and J dropped 0 bases, with 7 bases sitting between them. This CDR3 region has 12 residues. The germline CDR1 and CDR2 sequences are LGHNA and YNFKEQ.

The rearrangement joins TRBV10-2 to TRBJ1-5, with D maybe TRBD1 (5 bases). The V end was cut by 6 bases, the J end by 2 bases, with 20 bases between. Germline CDR1 and CDR2: WSHSY and SAAADI. This CDR3 contains 17 residues. The chain's CDR3 is CASRDLRRGEGNQPQHF. CDR3 nucleotide sequence: TGCGCCAGCAGAGACCTTCGGAGGGGAGAAGGCAATCAGCCCCAGCATTTT.

The chain uses TRBV5-4 and TRBJ1-6; the D is unclear. The CDR3 extends over 13 amino acids. Germline CDR1 is SGHNT and CDR2 is YYREEE (reference sequence). Trimming left V 0 bases short and J 7 bases short, with 5 bases between. Here the CDR3 reads CASSLDRNSPLHF. The CDR3 nucleotides read TGTGCCAGCAGCTTGGACCGGAATTCACCCCTCCACTTT.

The chain recombines TRBV11-2 with TRBJ2-5, with 10 bases fitting TRBD2. The germline V gene has CDR1 SGHAT and CDR2 FQNNGV. Trimming at V came to 4 bases and at J to 1 base, leaving 9 bases not matched to a gene. The CDR3 contains 17 residues. The CDR3 region is CASSWGLALSGQETQYF. CDR3 bases: TGTGCCAGCAGCTGGGGACTAGCGCTTTCCGGCCAAGAGACCCAGTACTTC.

This chain links TRBV6-5 with TRBJ2-3, with a weak D call TRBD2 (6 bases). Germline V CDR1 and CDR2: MNHEY, SVGAGI. The CDR3 consists of 14 residues. The V gene lost 2 bases and the J gene lost 4 bases, with 10 bases spanning the gap. As DNA, the CDR3 is TGTGCCAGCAGTTACGGGGGAGGCCCAGATACGCAGTATTTT. Translation: CASSYGGGPDTQYF.

V usage is TRBV2 and J usage is TRBJ1-4, with a possible D match to TRBD1 (6 bases). Germline lookup yields CDR1 SNHLY and CDR2 FYNNEI. This CDR3 is 14 amino acids long. Trimming removed 5 bases at V and 4 bases at J, with 11 bases between. Written as DNA, the CDR3 is TGTGCCAGCAGTCTTGCCAGGGGTAATGAAAAACTGTTTTTT. Encoded protein: CASSLARGNEKLFF.

The V call is TRBV2, the J call TRBJ2-1; tentative D call: TRBD2 (5 bases). The CDR3 spans 17 residues. Trimming removed 3 bases at V and 9 bases at J, with 24 bases between. Germline V gene lookup returns CDR1 SNHLY and CDR2 FYNNEI. This CDR3 reads CASSDVPRAGNGIEQFF. CDR3 bases: TGTGCCAGCAGTGACGTCCCTAGGGCGGGCAACGGTATTGAGCAGTTCTTC.